The 32 T cell receptor beta chains below were found in one sample sequenced in a study of blood T cells in healthy people across ages. A J-beta primer mix and a sample-barcoded 5' primer were used in a second PCR of about 7 to 12 cycles. MiXCR, applied by TCRdb to the 5' RACE reads, yields one record per CDR3 protein. The data show 750,000 to 950,000 distinct CDR3 sequences, around 24% seen once. These data are also associated with another study on T cells of mothers and their children.

Material: blood. Receptors were obtained from a boy between 5 and 17 years old in good health.

The chain carries TRBV10-3 and TRBJ2-5, with D possibly called TRBD1 or TRBD2 (6 bases each). The CDR3 is made up of 13 amino acids. Germline-derived CDR1 and CDR2 are ENHRY and SYGVKD. Trimming took 4 bases from V and 3 from J, leaving 9 bases between them. The CDR3 nucleotides read TGTGCCATCAGTGGGGGGGCTGAAGAGACCCAGTACTTC. As protein: CAISGGAEETQYF.

This chain joins TRBV6-2 or TRBV6-3 and TRBJ2-2; TRBD1 matches at 10 bases. J gave up 5 bases and V 5 bases, and 8 bases lay outside the gene matches. Germline V CDR1 and CDR2: MNHEY, SVGEGT. The CDR3 has 16 residues. The CDR3 DNA reads TGTGCCAGCAGTGCTCGGGACAGGGGATGGACCGGGGAGCTGTTTTTT. It encodes CASSARDRGWTGELFF.

The genes are TRBV20-1 and TRBJ2-5; 11 bases fit TRBD2. TRBJ2-7 matches the DNA end more closely, so the J call is doubtful. The V gene's germline CDR1 is DFQATT and CDR2 SNEGSKA (reference sequence). The CDR3 has 14 residues. The CDR3 here is CSAQTSGDPYEQYF. For the CDR3, the DNA is TGCAGTGCTCAGACTAGCGGGGATCCCTACGAGCAGTACTTC.

This clonotype has only a few counts. The chain joins TRBV6-5 to TRBJ2-1, with 7 nucleotides matching TRBD2. The J call is uncertain, as TRBJ2-5 better fits the DNA end. Germline V gene sequence: CDR1 MNHEY, CDR2 SVGAGI. The CDR3 is 13 residues long. The CDR3 nucleotides read TGTGCCAGCAGCGCGGGGGTCTGGGAGACCCAGTACTTC. Encoded protein: CASSAGVWETQYF.

This clonotype was detected only a few times. The chain links TRBV4-2 to TRBJ2-5; 15 nucleotides align to TRBD2. The DNA end lines up better with TRBJ2-1; the J call may be wrong. Germline CDR1 and CDR2: LGHNA and YNFKEQ. There are 16 residues in the CDR3. Here the CDR3 reads CASSRGLAGGLNEQFF. CDR3 in DNA: TGTGCCAGCAGCCGTGGACTAGCGGGGGGGCTGAATGAGCAGTTCTTC.

This clonotype showed up just a few times. CDR3 sequence (DNA): TGCGCCAGCAGCCCGATTGGGGAGGCCTATGGCTACACCTTC. Its translation: CASSPIGEAYGYTF. V and J are TRBV5-1 and TRBJ1-2, with D unresolved. This CDR3 has 14 amino acids. V shed 4 bases and J shed 4 bases, with 14 bases lying between them. CDR1 is SGHRS and CDR2 is YFSETQ in the germline V gene.

The chain couples TRBV4-1 to TRBJ2-3, with 10 nucleotides matching TRBD2. J gave up 4 bases and V 0 bases, and 10 bases lay outside the gene matches. This CDR3 is 18 amino acids long. Germline V CDR1 and CDR2: MGHRA, YSYEKL. The CDR3 bases are TGCGCCAGCAGCCAAGAGGGCGTAGCTAGCGGGAGACCAGATACGCAGTATTTT. As protein: CASSQEGVASGRPDTQYF.

The chain couples TRBV27 to TRBJ1-1; tentatively, D is TRBD1 (5 bases). V was shortened by 4 bases and J by 7 bases, with 13 bases between the two germline ends. The V gene's germline CDR1 is MNHEY and CDR2 SMNVEV (reference sequence). This CDR3 is built from 13 residues. The CDR3 DNA is TGTGCCAGCAGTTCCCTCGGGGACGGTGAAGCTTTCTTT. The encoded protein is CASSSLGDGEAFF.

This chain uses TRBV4-1 with TRBJ2-6; D perhaps matches TRBD1 (6 bases). V was pared by 0 bases and J by 0 bases, with 15 bases between. This CDR3 has 19 residues. CDR1 and CDR2 from the germline V gene are MGHRA and YSYEKL. The CDR3 region is CASSQDEYRELSGANVLTF. The DNA of the CDR3 is TGCGCCAGCAGCCAAGATGAGTACAGGGAACTCTCTGGGGCCAACGTCCTGACTTTC.

This sequence joins TRBV2 and TRBJ2-5; D not resolved. V was shortened by 5 bases and J by 5 bases, with 12 bases between the two germline ends. CDR3 length: 13 residues. From germline, CDR1 is SNHLY and CDR2 FYNNEI. CDR3 sequence: CASSFNGRETQYF. CDR3 DNA: TGTGCCAGCAGTTTTAACGGCAGGGAGACCCAGTACTTC.

The V call is TRBV12-3 or TRBV12-4, the J call TRBJ1-6; perhaps TRBD1 as D (5 bases). The V and J ends lost 6 bases and 10 bases respectively, with 10 bases between them. The CDR3 runs 12 residues. The CDR3 nucleotides read TGTGCCAGCAGCCCAGGGTACTCACCCCTCCACTTT. Encoded protein: CASSPGYSPLHF.

CDR3: CASSLGAGYTF. The CDR3 coding sequence is TGTGCCAGCAGTTTGGGTGCTGGCTACACCTTC. The rearrangement links TRBV12-3 or TRBV12-4 to TRBJ1-2; D gene uncertain. V was trimmed by 3 bases and J by 7 bases, leaving 6 bases between them. The CDR3 sequence is 11 residues long.

The chain links TRBV7-2 to TRBJ1-3; TRBD1 matches at 7 bases. Trimming cost V 8 bases and J 3 bases; bases outside gene matches: 7. The germline gives CDR1 SGHTA, CDR2 FQGNSA. CDR3 length: 14 residues. The CDR3 is CASGSTGSGNTIYF. The CDR3 DNA is TGTGCCAGCGGCTCGACAGGGAGTGGAAACACCATATATTTT.

This clonotype has only a few counts. The chain links TRBV7-9 to TRBJ2-2, with a possible D match to TRBD1 (5 bases). Germline-derived CDR1 and CDR2 are SEHNR and FQNEAQ (reference sequence). The CDR3 is made up of 15 amino acids. Deletions cut 5 bases from V and 1 base from J, with 11 bases between. The CDR3 DNA reads as TGTGCCAGCAGCCGCTGGACACTGAACACCGGGGAGCTGTTTTTT. Residues: CASSRWTLNTGELFF. Looking up the rest from reference TRBV7-9 and TRBJ2-2 gives the full variable domain: DTGVSQNPRHKITKRGQNVTFRCDPISEHNRLYWYRQTLGQGPEFLTYFQNEAQLEKSRLLSDRFSAERPKGSFSTLEIQRTEQGDSAMYLCASSRWTLNTGELFFGEGSRLTVL.

This clonotype was picked up a small number of times. The chain employs TRBV28 and TRBJ1-2, with D possibly TRBD1 on 6 matching bases. Between the trimmed V and J ends, which lost 2 bases and 5 bases, there was a span of 15 bases. Per the germline V gene, CDR1 is MDHEN and CDR2 is SYDVKM. The CDR3 sequence is 15 residues long. Here the CDR3 reads CASSLGGARGYGYTF. The CDR3 nucleotides read TGTGCCAGCAGTTTAGGGGGGGCGCGGGGTTATGGCTACACCTTC.

This clonotype appeared a few times. The V gene is TRBV2, the J gene TRBJ2-1, with TRBD1 identical over 9 bases. Germline CDR1 is SNHLY and CDR2 is FYNNEI. CDR3 size: 14 residues. The V segment lost 5 bases and the J segment 6 bases; nucleotides outside the gene matches: 5. The CDR3 region has the DNA TGTGCCAGCAGTCCCCGGACAGGGGCCAATGAGCAGTTCTTC. This sequence encodes CASSPRTGANEQFF.

The genes are TRBV6-8 and TRBJ2-7; 9 bases align to TRBD1. This CDR3 has 14 residues. From germline, CDR1 is MNHGY and CDR2 SAAAGT. Unmatched junction bases numbered 7, after V lost 7 bases and J lost 3 bases. CDR3 nucleotides: TGTGCCAGCAATTCTTCGGGACAGGGCTACGAGCAGTACTTC. This encodes CASNSSGQGYEQYF.

The chain combines TRBV7-9 with TRBJ2-3, with a tentative D call TRBD2 (6 bases). Trimming stripped 3 bases from V and 0 bases from J, with 13 bases between. Germline V gives CDR1 SEHNR, CDR2 FQNEAQ (reference sequence). The CDR3 sequence is 16 residues long. CDR3 coding DNA: TGTGCCAGCAGCTTCCCCGTTGCGGGGAGCACAGATACGCAGTATTTT. Residues: CASSFPVAGSTDTQYF.

The rearrangement links TRBV4-2 to TRBJ2-5, with 14 bases fitting TRBD2. V shed 1 base, J shed 2 bases, and the junction held 3 bases outside the gene matches. CDR3 length: 17 residues. Germline V gene sequence: CDR1 LGHNA, CDR2 YNFKEQ. The CDR3 sequence is CASSQGTSGGYQETQYF. CDR3 nucleotides: TGTGCCAGCAGCCAAGGGACTAGCGGGGGGTATCAAGAGACCCAGTACTTC.

V gene TRBV4-1 combines with J gene TRBJ2-6; 8 bases match TRBD2. The V segment lost 3 bases and the J segment 1 base; nucleotides outside the gene matches: 14. CDR1 is MGHRA, CDR2 YSYEKL, per germline. The CDR3 has 20 amino acids. The CDR3 protein is CASSQVLGAGGESGANVLTF. CDR3 DNA sequence: TGCGCCAGCAGCCAGGTACTTGGTGCGGGGGGCGAGTCTGGGGCCAACGTCCTGACTTTC.

This clonotype occurred many times. The chain uses TRBV28 and TRBJ2-7; TRBD1 agrees at 10 bases. Trimming cost V 10 bases and J 2 bases; bases outside gene matches: 2. The CDR3 totals 12 residues. Per germline, CDR1 MDHEN and CDR2 SYDVKM. CDR3 loop: CATGQGAYEQYF. CDR3 coding DNA: TGTGCCACCGGACAGGGGGCCTACGAGCAGTACTTC.

This clonotype showed up just a few times. This rearrangement joins TRBV6-6 to TRBJ1-1, with D unclear. The germline CDR1 and CDR2 sequences are MNHNY and SVGAGI (reference sequence). Trimming shortened V by 2 bases and J by 6 bases, and 7 bases separated the two germline ends. The length of the CDR3 is 12 residues. CDR3 amino acids: CASSYDWSEAFF. The CDR3 DNA is TGTGCCAGCAGTTACGACTGGTCTGAAGCTTTCTTT.

The rearrangement uses TRBV20-1 and TRBJ2-1; no firm D call. Germline CDR1 reads DFQATT; CDR2 reads SNEGSKA (reference sequence). Trimming removed 6 bases at V and 1 base at J, with 10 bases between. This CDR3 region has 13 residues. The CDR3 coding sequence is TGCAGTGCCCCGGGTCGGTCCTACAATGAGCAGTTCTTC. It codes for CSAPGRSYNEQFF.

The chain is built from TRBV2 and TRBJ1-3; no clear D. The germline CDR1 and CDR2 sequences are SNHLY and FYNNEI. There are 14 residues in the CDR3. V lost 0 bases and J 7 bases, leaving 10 bases between the germline ends. The CDR3 spells CASSEAVIRNTIYF. For the CDR3, the DNA is TGTGCCAGCAGTGAAGCGGTAATACGGAACACCATATATTTT.

The chain joins TRBV12-3 or TRBV12-4 to TRBJ2-2; 9 bases align to TRBD1. V trimming: 5 bases; J trimming: 4 bases; junction bases outside the gene matches: 11. The CDR3 runs to 17 residues. The DNA of the CDR3 is TGTGCCAGCAGTAGAACTGGGACAGGGTTCTTCACCGGGGAGCTGTTTTTT. This codes for CASSRTGTGFFTGELFF.

The V gene is TRBV24-1, the J gene TRBJ2-5; 7 bases are shared with TRBD1. The J call is uncertain, as TRBJ2-1 better fits the DNA end. Germline CDR1 and CDR2: KGHDR and SFDVKD. The CDR3 is 15 residues long. In DNA, the CDR3 is TGTGCCACCAGTGATCCAGACAGGGCAAACAATGAGCAGTTCTTC. Translating gives CATSDPDRANNEQFF.

This chain uses TRBV7-9 with TRBJ2-1; D unresolved. The CDR3 totals 15 residues. With 5 bases removed from V and 0 bases from J, the gap between germline ends came to 11 bases. The germline V gene has CDR1 SEHNR and CDR2 FQNEAQ (reference sequence). The CDR3 nucleotides read TGTGCCAGCAGCCCTGCAACGAGCTCCTACAATGAGCAGTTCTTC. Encoded protein: CASSPATSSYNEQFF.

This chain joins TRBV7-6 and TRBJ2-7; TRBD1 agrees at 7 bases. CDR3 length: 16 amino acids. The germline V gene encodes CDR1 SGHVS and CDR2 FNYEAQ. V shed 3 bases, J shed 6 bases, and the junction held 14 bases outside the gene matches. CDR3 sequence reads: CASSFNRGTTTGEQYF. The CDR3 DNA follows: TGTGCCAGCAGCTTCAACAGGGGAACCACAACGGGCGAGCAGTACTTC.

This clonotype appeared a few times. The rearrangement joins TRBV3-1 to TRBJ2-1, with D tentatively TRBD2 (5 bases). This CDR3 is built from 13 residues. V lost 6 bases and J lost 3, with 9 bases in between. Germline CDR1 reads LGHDT; CDR2 reads YNNKEL (reference sequence). The DNA for the CDR3 is TGTGCCAGCAGGGCACTAGACTACAATGAGCAGTTCTTC. Translation gives CASRALDYNEQFF.

The chain has TRBV4-3 and TRBJ2-5, with TRBD2 identical over 8 bases. CDR1 and CDR2 from the germline V gene are LGHNA and YSLEER. The CDR3 has 14 residues. J gave up 3 bases and V 3 bases, and 3 bases lay outside the gene matches. CDR3 sequence (DNA): TGCGCCAGCAGCCAGATACTAGCGGAAGAGACCCAGTACTTC. It codes for CASSQILAEETQYF.

This chain links TRBV20-1 with TRBJ2-5, with 9 bases identical to TRBD2. With V trimmed by 1 base and J by 0 bases, 3 bases remained unmatched. The germline gives CDR1 DFQATT, CDR2 SNEGSKA (reference sequence). The CDR3 extends over 15 amino acids. The CDR3 region is CSARGSGGHQETQYF. The CDR3 coding sequence is TGCAGTGCTAGAGGTAGCGGGGGCCACCAAGAGACCCAGTACTTC.

This chain uses TRBV6-2 or TRBV6-3 with TRBJ1-2, with no clear D. The germline V gene encodes CDR1 MNHEY and CDR2 SVGEGT. Trimming cost V 1 base and J 7 bases, with 13 bases left between them. The CDR3 sequence is 14 residues long. In nucleotides, the CDR3 is TGTGCCAGCAGTTACTACAGCCCGTCTAGTGGCTACACCTTC. It codes for CASSYYSPSSGYTF.